Here is one T cell receptor (beta chain) with its context. Its antigen is undetermined. Used for diagnoses were clinical symptoms, serum thyroxine and TRAb, thyroid ultrasound and orbital computed tomography. The data originate from a study of T cells in Graves' hyperthyroidism and ophthalmopathy. The wider study: Before treatment of any kind, peripheral blood was taken at initial diagnosis.

Germline V gene sequence: CDR1 SGHDN, CDR2 FVKESK. The CDR3 length is 16 residues. V shed 2 bases and J shed 2 bases, with 14 bases lying between them. What was amplified from RNA transcripts were TCR beta CDR3 regions. Researchers ran a first-round RT-PCR on the TCR CDR3 using the HTBI primer set. TCRdb ran MiXCR on the multiplex PCR reads and lists one entry per CDR3 protein. The table records approximately 710,000 distinct CDR3 sequences, roughly a sixth of them present only once. Points from the study as a whole: Separating ophthalmopathy from stable hyperthyroidism was achieved by a 13 V-J model. Median prediction lead before ophthalmopathy onset was six to eight months with the model.

Sample: blood. This chain uses TRBV14 with TRBJ2-3, with D perhaps matching TRBD1 (8 bases). The source of this sequence is a man in his fifties or sixties with Graves' hyperthyroidism. The CDR3 DNA reads TGTGCCAGCAGCCAAAAACAGGGGGGGCTCACAGATACGCAGTATTTT. Amino acids: CASSQKQGGLTDTQYF.